This TCR beta chain appears in the sequencing data of a study of cytomegalovirus exposure and HLA in healthy donors (dated by TCRdb to 2016 to 2017). Looking at the study overall: An earlier analysis of some 500 of the donors reported 250 to 350 Gb of sequence data and 100 million to 140 million unique TCR beta sequences from 150 million to 200 million T cells. Approximately 300 gigabases of sequencing data and around 90 million unique TCR sequences made up an early release that covered several hundred HLA-typed donors. The genetic ancestry cluster associated with self-reported Caucasian donors included over 65% of the 398 genotyped donors. The study aimed to test whether signatures of past pathogen exposure could be identified by cataloging public T cell receptors. The T cell repertoires of several hundred subjects were profiled by immunosequencing and related to cytomegalovirus serostatus. A separate validation cohort of about 110 different subjects was used in addition to the roughly 720-subject first cohort. High-throughput TCR immunosequencing, statistical association of individual TCRs with disease status, and machine learning were combined to predict cytomegalovirus infection status. A later analysis re-examined previously published TCR beta repertoires from 600 to 700 donors and added high-resolution HLA genotyping to investigate patterns of TCR occurrence. Rather than using new phenotypic data, the later analysis identified candidate immune exposures from TCR beta sequences and from how often those sequences occurred across donors. To decide whether each TCR beta V gene segment behaved as functional or pseudogenic, an earlier analysis of fewer than 750 of the donors relied on high-throughput TCR beta sequencing. Donor age, sex, ethnicity and CMV serostatus were compiled alongside the repertoire data. Genome-wide SNP genotypes for about three fifths of the roughly 700 donors were used in a later genetic analysis, which treated that subset as a discovery cohort. Every discovery cohort repertoire had been produced on one sequencing platform. HLA typing covered class I and class II loci at four-digit resolution. The number of donors typed differed by locus, with about 629-630 for A, B, C, DRB1 and DQB1, more than 500 for DQA1, under 610 for DPA1, and under 490 for DPB1. Because of strong linkage in the cohort, five DR-DQ haplotypes were treated as single units for association and clustering. On average, roughly 240,000 unique TCR beta nucleotide sequences were sequenced per donor among 398 genotyped donors of the cohort, with about 19% of those sequences being non-productive.

From its cysteine to its phenylalanine, the CDR3 spans 15 amino acids. Here the CDR3 DNA is all that survives: 45 bases in frame from base 1. As encoded in the germline V gene (reference sequence), CDR1 is MNHEY while CDR2 is SMNVEV. V trim: 3 bases; J trim: 2 bases; unmatched bases: 2. The library was obtained by the immunoSEQ multiplex PCR assay. For the multiplex PCR, a mixture combining 60 forward primers for TCR Vbeta segments and 13 reverse primers for TCR Jbeta segments was used. A multiplex PCR assay on genomic DNA amplified the CDR3 region of rearranged TCR beta genes. The Illumina HiSeq System was used to sequence the amplified TCR beta libraries as 87-base-pair reads. As for the original processing: Across the 670 or so repertoires, a later analysis counted some 80 million unique TCR beta chains, roughly 11 million of which were shared by at least two donors. Raw reads were error-corrected and collapsed into unique sequences with a nearest-neighbor algorithm that merged closely related sequences to remove PCR and sequencing errors. To assign V, D and J gene segments, CDR3 sequences were aligned to IMGT reference sequences. Each retained sequence needed at least a six-nucleotide match to both a V gene segment and a J gene segment. Rearrangements were classified as productive when the CDR3 lacked stop codons and remained in frame with V and J, and all other rearrangements were classified as non-productive. CDR3 was defined according to IMGT convention as the region running from the second conserved V-encoded cysteine to the conserved J-encoded phenylalanine. The earlier analysis of 450 to 750 of the donors excluded any sequence lacking an unambiguous match to a single V gene segment. In an earlier analysis of a few hundred of the donors, a V segment was called functional when productive rearrangements were above 56.7%, and segregating when the standard deviation between donors exceeded 5%. To diagnose cytomegalovirus status from the catalog of TCR beta chain sequences, a statistical classification framework was built. V and J gene assignment, in a later analysis, came from comparing TCR nucleotide sequences with IMGT/GENE-DB human TR gene sequences. The TCRdist pipeline was used in a later analysis to assign CDR3 sequences and most-parsimonious VDJ recombination scenarios. In a later analysis, every TCR beta chain was defined by the combination of its CDR3 amino acid sequence and its V-gene family, and reads without a unique V-gene family were dropped. To address suspected cross-contamination and a sequencing artifact, a later analysis removed around 590 highly shared, low-generation-probability nucleotide sequences. In a later analysis, a clonal expansion index was calculated for each public chain from normalized within-repertoire ranks of inferred template counts. Generation probabilities in a later analysis came from a VDJ recombination model fitted to out-of-frame rearrangements, and those results were checked against IGoR. A later analysis scored TCR-TCR, TCR-HLA and TCR-CMV co-occurrence with hypergeometric tests, applying a repertoire-size bias correction to TCR pairs. False discovery rates were estimated in a later analysis by permuting HLA or CMV assignments 20 times. In a later analysis, co-occurring TCRs were grouped using DBSCAN, with TCRdist sequence similarity added in when clustering inside HLA-allele-positive subsets. Repertoires with fewer than 30,000 or more than 120,000 public chains, plus five repertoires with anomalous nucleotide sharing, were excluded from co-occurrence clustering. As stored in TCRdb, this immuneACCESS dataset retains in-frame rearrangements with V and J assigned. A fraction of the clones does not appear; measured against another copy, unresolved V genes explain less than half of the discrepancy, and the remainder lacks a known reason. V and J calls and clone size are copied from that table; D and trimming were computed from the DNA. The sample table records roughly 120,000 clones; roughly 80% of these occur just once. Clones ranked in the top ten supply under 3% of the sample.

Concerning this clone itself: Its recognized antigen is unknown. Qualities for individual bases were not recorded, and no much larger clone is one base off.

What the study reported, not specific to this receptor: According to the authors, the approach could potentially be generalized to other disease states and immunological phenotypes. In a later analysis, most CMV-associated TCR beta chains were found to appear HLA-restricted, with HLA associations seemingly driven largely by CMV exposure. Assigning TCR associations to individual alleles was difficult when HLA alleles, especially DR and DQ, strongly co-occurred. A total of roughly 160 TCR beta chains were listed by the study as associated with cytomegalovirus. A later analysis found that HLA-associated TCR beta chains were more clonally expanded and had lower generation probabilities than equally common non-associated chains. Specific HLA alleles were associated with 15,000 to 20,000 TCR beta sequences at a false discovery rate of 0.05 in a later analysis. Because counts were too low, roughly 18 rarely observed V segments, including chromosome 9 orphons, were left out of the earlier analysis of 500 to 750 of the donors. In an earlier analysis of some 640 of the donors, most TCR beta V segments were observed in productive rearrangements about 90% or about 30% of the time, broadly matching IMGT annotations. In a later genetic analysis, a missense DCLRE1C variant was associated with V-gene and J-gene trimming of TCR beta chains, and the association was replicated in an independent cohort. Some IMGT-functional V segments, including TRBV6-2 and TRBV6-3, could not be told apart with the 87-base-pair reads, so those segments were excluded. A later analysis reported that several top co-occurrence clusters appeared linked to parvovirus B19, influenza, CMV and Epstein-Barr virus. Compared with the approximately 720-donor mean, donors in an Asian-associated ancestry cluster had fewer N-insertions in productive TCRs, according to a later genetic analysis. Presence/absence analyses assumed roughly uniform sequencing depth across donors, an assumption that may not hold. Across donors, most TCR sequences were observed very rarely, whereas some public TCRs were present in many individuals. Because HLA typing was missing for some donors at each locus, association tests included only the typed subset. A cluster of highly shared sequence variants was judged likely to be a technical artifact of the sequencing pipeline. In this cohort, only TCR beta chains were sequenced, and detectable features were limited by the absence of alpha or paired-chain data. Correlated functional status among segregating V segments might be attributable to linkage disequilibrium, but an unknown experimental factor could not be ruled out. In both the original and validation cohorts, the classifier was reported to diagnose cytomegalovirus status with high specificity and sensitivity. In vitro tests confirmed that a few of the cytomegalovirus-associated TCR beta chains recognize cytomegalovirus antigens. In a later analysis, TCR association rates were found to vary across HLA loci, with the most associated TCRs seen for DRB1 alleles and the fewest for HLA-C alleles. The only immune exposure information available for the cohort was CMV serostatus. A further reported finding was that TCR beta sequences accurately predicted the HLA-A and HLA-B alleles for most subjects in the first cohort.

The cohort was made up of about 670 healthy bone marrow donors. At the time of sampling, all cohort members were nominally healthy, though unrecorded immune exposures were likely present. The donor tested CMV seronegative, placing the donor among the 350 to 400 seronegative members of the cohort. Each donor provided a peripheral blood sample, and peripheral blood mononuclear cells were used for TCR beta sequencing. The Qiagen DNeasy Blood Extraction Kit was used to extract genomic DNA from the blood cell samples. The chain employs TRBV27 and TRBJ2-2, and 8 junctional nucleotides match TRBD1. Sequenced: PBMCs. The TCR comes from a man aged 25 to 40 in good health and CMV-seronegative. The DNA is as follows: TGTGCCAGCAGTTTCGGGACAGGAAACACCGGGGAGCTGTTTTTT. It translates as CASSFGTGNTGELFF.